Included here is one T cell receptor beta chain sequence, with context. The sample is drawn from a study of shared clonotypes between healthy human individuals. In germline, CDR1 is SGHAT, CDR2 FQNNGV. Trimming cost V 4 bases and J 6 bases, with 10 bases left between them. The CDR3 covers 13 residues. Profiling relied on immunoSEQ multiplex PCR, and the TCRdb table lists in-frame clones only, not all of them. The sample records approximately 500,000 clones, over 75% being singletons. This receptor was taken from a woman in her thirties or forties in good health. Some clones in this sample may be carry-over from other donors' samples. The material sequenced was PBMCs. The chain recombines TRBV11-2 with TRBJ2-1; D call uncertain. Here the CDR3 reads CASSSPRRNEQFF. The CDR3 nucleotides are TGTGCCAGCAGCTCCCCCCGGCGCAATGAGCAGTTCTTC.